The 24 T cell receptor beta chains below come from one sample, sequenced in a study of blood T cell repertoires in COVID-19. Sequencing used immunoSEQ multiplex PCR; TCRdb keeps in-frame clones, though not all of them. This table has around 220,000 clones, around 80% appearing once. Sequencing was done on a sample of peripheral blood. The source is a human donor in a cohort sampled during active COVID-19.

V is TRBV27 and J is TRBJ2-7; 10 positions match TRBD2. The CDR3 is 15 residues long. Germline assignment: CDR1 MNHEY and CDR2 SMNVEV (reference sequence). V trimming: 4 bases; J trimming: 3 bases; junction bases outside the gene matches: 6. The CDR3 DNA reads TGTGCCAGCAGTTGGACTAGCGGACCCTTCTACGAGCAGTACTTC. It yields the protein CASSWTSGPFYEQYF.

The V call is TRBV7-9, the J call TRBJ1-4; the match to TRBD1 covers 8 bases. Germline CDR1 reads SEHNR; CDR2 reads FQNEAQ (reference sequence). This CDR3 is 14 amino acids long. The junction had 7 bases not matched to a gene; V was cut back by 7 bases and J by 6 bases. The CDR3 DNA reads TGTGCCAGCACCCGGACAGGGCGGGATGAAAAACTGTTTTTT. It specifies CASTRTGRDEKLFF.

V is TRBV11-1 and J is TRBJ2-1, with 9 positions matching TRBD1. CDR3 size: 14 residues. The trim removed 3 bases at V and 8 bases at J, leaving 5 bases unmatched. Germline V gene data show CDR1 as SGHAT and CDR2 as FQDESV (reference sequence). The CDR3 DNA reads as TGTGCCAGCAGCTTCGACAGGGGGATCGATGAGCAGTTCTTC. This translates into CASSFDRGIDEQFF.

The rearrangement uses TRBV7-9 and TRBJ1-5; 7 positions agree with TRBD1. J gave up 2 bases and V 4 bases, and 5 bases lay outside the gene matches. The CDR3 spans 15 residues. Germline CDR1 and CDR2: SEHNR and FQNEAQ (reference sequence). In DNA, the CDR3 is TGTGCCAGCAGCTCTCCTGACAGGGGCAATCAGCCCCAGCATTTT. Its protein product is CASSSPDRGNQPQHF.

This chain links TRBV7-3 with TRBJ1-1, with a weak D call TRBD1 (5 bases). Germline V CDR1 and CDR2: SGHTA, FQGTGA. The CDR3 covers 14 residues. V lost 4 bases to trimming and J lost 4 bases, with 13 bases between them. CDR3 DNA sequence: TGTGCCAGCAGCTCCGTCGGGGGTGCCACTGAAGCTTTCTTT. Translating gives CASSSVGGATEAFF. The full variable domain, completed using reference TRBV7-3 and TRBJ1-1, is GAGVSQTPSNKVTEKGKYVELRCDPISGHTALYWYRQSLGQGPEFLIYFQGTGAADDSGLPNDRFFAVRPEGSVSTLKIQRTERGDSAVYLCASSSVGGATEAFFGQGTRLTVV.

The rearrangement links TRBV4-3 to TRBJ2-1; the match to TRBD1 covers 7 bases. There are 13 residues in the CDR3. Germline assignment: CDR1 LGHNA and CDR2 YSLEER. V gave up 2 bases and J gave up 10 bases; unmatched junction bases: 5. The CDR3 loop reads CASSQFQGQEQFF. CDR3 DNA sequence: TGCGCCAGCAGCCAATTTCAGGGACAGGAGCAGTTCTTC.

This sequence joins TRBV7-2 and TRBJ2-5; no clear D gene. Germline CDR1 is SGHTA and CDR2 is FQGNSA. The CDR3 has 13 amino acids. Trimming stripped 1 base from V and 2 bases from J, with 5 bases between. The CDR3 region is CASSLGAQETQYF. The CDR3 DNA reads TGTGCCAGCAGCTTAGGGGCGCAAGAGACCCAGTACTTC.

The chain recombines TRBV6-5 with TRBJ2-1; 7 nucleotides agree with TRBD2. The CDR3 consists of 15 residues. V dropped 8 bases and J dropped 1; count of bases not matched to a gene: 8. From germline, CDR1 is MNHEY and CDR2 SVGAGI. The CDR3 is CASGRLAVSYNEQFF. CDR3 nucleotide sequence: TGTGCCAGCGGTCGACTAGCAGTTTCCTACAATGAGCAGTTCTTC.

The J gene is TRBJ2-2, the V gene TRBV5-6, with D maybe TRBD2 (5 bases). This CDR3 has 13 amino acids. V was clipped by 2 bases and J by 6 bases, with 8 bases between them. Germline V gives CDR1 SGHDT, CDR2 YYEEEE. The chain's CDR3 is CASSLGGPGELFF. As DNA, the CDR3 is TGTGCCAGCAGCTTAGGAGGCCCCGGGGAGCTGTTTTTT.

The chain combines TRBV2 with TRBJ1-1, with D tentatively TRBD1 (6 bases). Germline CDR1 SNHLY, CDR2 FYNNEI. The CDR3 spans 15 residues. The germline V and J ends were trimmed by 7 bases and 8 bases, with 23 bases remaining between them. CDR3 in amino acids: CASIPGAMWSSEAFF. In DNA form, the CDR3 reads TGTGCCAGCATCCCAGGGGCCATGTGGAGTTCGGAAGCTTTCTTT.

The rearrangement uses TRBV4-3 and TRBJ2-3; 9 bases line up with TRBD1. The V gene's germline CDR1 is LGHNA and CDR2 YSLEER. There are 14 residues in the CDR3. J gave up 2 bases and V 4 bases, and 1 base lay outside the gene matches. CDR3 nucleotides: TGCGCCAGCAGCCGGACAGGGGTCACAGATACGCAGTATTTT. This translates into CASSRTGVTDTQYF.

This sequence joins TRBV19 and TRBJ1-2; D remains ambiguous. CDR1 and CDR2 (germline): LNHDA, SQIVND (reference sequence). Trimming cost V 3 bases and J 5 bases, with 10 bases left between them. The CDR3 has 13 amino acids. The CDR3 region has the DNA TGTGCCAGTAGTATCAATACGGGTTATGGCTACACCTTC. This encodes CASSINTGYGYTF.

V is TRBV27 and J is TRBJ1-5, with D possibly matching TRBD1 (6 bases). This CDR3 is 13 amino acids long. The V and J ends lost 1 base and 7 bases respectively, with 8 bases between them. Germline assignment: CDR1 MNHEY and CDR2 SMNVEV (reference sequence). The CDR3 DNA reads as TGTGCCAGCAGTTTATGGGGGCAGCAGCCCCAGCATTTT. Translating gives CASSLWGQQPQHF.

CDR3 loop: CASSFTAGVTDTQYF. CDR3 nucleotide sequence: TGTGCCAGCAGCTTTACGGCAGGGGTCACAGATACGCAGTATTTT. V is TRBV11-2 and J is TRBJ2-3; weak D call: TRBD1 (6 bases). Germline CDR1 is SGHAT and CDR2 is FQNNGV. The V end lost 3 bases, the J end lost 2 bases, and 12 bases lay between the germline ends. The length of the CDR3 is 15 residues. Based on the CDR3 plus reference TRBV11-2 and TRBJ2-3, the full variable domain is EAGVAQSPRYKIIEKRQSVAFWCNPISGHATLYWYQQILGQGPKLLIQFQNNGVVDDSQLPKDRFSAERLKGVDSTLKIQPAKLEDSAVYLCASSFTAGVTDTQYFGPGTRLTVL.

The chain links TRBV7-8 to TRBJ2-7; tentatively, D is TRBD1 (5 bases). The CDR3 has 14 amino acids. Trimming cost V 6 bases and J 0 bases, with 12 bases left between them. Germline CDR1 SGHVS, CDR2 FQNEAQ. Written as DNA, the CDR3 is TGTGCCAGCAGATGGGGCAGAGTCTCCTACGAGCAGTACTTC. It translates to CASRWGRVSYEQYF.

In its sample, this clone was seen once. Other nucleotide sequences from this sample produce the same CDR3. The rearrangement uses TRBV12-3 or TRBV12-4 and TRBJ2-7; 7 bases are shared with TRBD1. V lost 1 base and J lost 4; bases outside the gene matches: 1. The CDR3 loop spans 13 amino acids. The CDR3: CASSLGTGYEQYF. CDR3 bases: TGTGCCAGCAGTTTAGGGACAGGATACGAGCAGTACTTC.

This chain joins TRBV29-1 and TRBJ1-2; 8 bases line up with TRBD1. The CDR3 runs 12 residues. Germline trimming cut 6 bases from V and 4 bases from J; bases unmatched to any gene: 4. CDR1 SQVTM and CDR2 ANQGSEA come from the germline V gene. Written as DNA, the CDR3 is TGCAGCGTAGACAGGGGCGGCTATGGCTACACCTTC. It yields the protein CSVDRGGYGYTF.

The chain is built from TRBV12-3 or TRBV12-4 and TRBJ2-2; a possible D gene is TRBD2 (6 bases). The CDR3 sequence is 13 residues long. The V gene lost 3 bases and the J gene lost 5 bases, with 7 bases spanning the gap. The CDR3 bases are TGTGCCAGCAGTTTTGGGGGGACCGGGGAGCTGTTTTTT. Protein sequence: CASSFGGTGELFF.

The J gene is TRBJ2-1, the V gene TRBV5-4; 8 nucleotides line up with TRBD1. The CDR3 runs 15 residues. Germline V lookup: CDR1 SGHNT, CDR2 YYREEE (reference sequence). V shed 3 bases, J shed 7 bases, and the junction held 9 bases outside the gene matches. The CDR3 DNA sequence: TGTGCCAGCAGCTCGGACAGGGAAGTGTATAATGAGCAGTTCTTC. It codes for CASSSDREVYNEQFF.

V gene TRBV27 combines with J gene TRBJ2-1; 13 bases line up with TRBD2. The CDR3 totals 18 residues. Losses at the gene ends were 4 bases for V and 12 bases for J; bases not matched to a gene: 18. Germline CDR1 reads MNHEY; CDR2 reads SMNVEV (reference sequence). CDR3 bases: TGTGCCAGCAGTTCCCTATTCGGACTAGCGGGAGCCCCATGGGGGCAGTTCTTC. It translates to CASSSLFGLAGAPWGQFF.

The CDR3 is CASSSVLAGDQETQYF. The CDR3 region has the DNA TGCGCCAGCAGCTCCGTTTTGGCGGGAGATCAAGAGACCCAGTACTTC. V is TRBV4-3 and J is TRBJ2-5; 7 bases match TRBD2. Losses at the gene ends were 5 bases for V and 2 bases for J; bases not matched to a gene: 11. The CDR3 loop spans 16 amino acids. Looked up from germline, CDR1 is LGHNA and CDR2 is YSLEER.

This clone is a singleton in its sample. V and J are TRBV28 and TRBJ2-7; D is perhaps TRBD1 (5 bases). The ends were cut back, 7 bases at V and 5 bases at J, with 21 bases in the middle. Germline CDR1 is MDHEN and CDR2 is SYDVKM. This CDR3 has 15 amino acids. The CDR3 reads CASKLLLGAVHEQYF. CDR3 coding DNA: TGTGCCAGCAAACTCCTCCTAGGGGCGGTCCACGAGCAGTACTTC.

V and J are TRBV5-1 and TRBJ1-1, with D hard to call. CDR1 is SGHRS, CDR2 YFSETQ, per germline. The length of the CDR3 is 14 residues. V was cut by 4 bases and J by 0 bases, with 10 bases left in between. CDR3 amino acids: CASSAGTLNTEAFF. The CDR3 nucleotides are TGCGCCAGCAGCGCAGGAACTTTGAACACTGAAGCTTTCTTT.

J is TRBJ1-4 and V is TRBV19; D remains unclear. This CDR3 is 16 amino acids long. The germline CDR1 and CDR2 sequences are LNHDA and SQIVND (reference sequence). V lost 1 base and J 7 bases, leaving 16 bases between the germline ends. In nucleotides, the CDR3 is TGTGCCAGTAGTATAGCCTCCCGGGTGCGTAGTGAAAAACTGTTTTTT. Its protein product is CASSIASRVRSEKLFF.